This T cell receptor beta chain was retrieved from a study of blood T cell repertoires in COVID-19. Study as a whole: Italy, Spain and the United States were the sources of the convalescent and acute COVID-19 samples.

TCRdb keeps only in-frame clones here, not all; method: immunoSEQ multiplex PCR. The table shows about 24,000 clones, with about 87% occurring only once. CDR3 length: 13 amino acids. The ends were cut back, 4 bases at V and 7 bases at J, with 14 bases in the middle. Germline-derived CDR1 and CDR2 are SGHDT and YYEEEE. The table lists this clone with a count of one. The clonotype comes from a human donor with active COVID-19. The donor label of this sample is uncertain. This chain joins TRBV5-6 and TRBJ1-2; D call uncertain. The sample taken for sequencing was peripheral blood. CDR3 nucleotide sequence: TGTGCCAGCAGCCCGGAGGTGCGCGGTGGCTACACCTTC. Translation gives CASSPEVRGGYTF.